The present TCR beta chain was sequenced within a study of shared clonotypes between healthy human individuals (dated by TCRdb to about 2020). Background on the whole study: The cohort included three men and a couple of women between 18 and 49 years of age. For each donor, CD4 naive and CD4 memory were each run on three plates, CD8 naive on two plates, and CD8 memory on one plate. Between about 0.94 and 8.9 billion PBMCs per donor were obtained by leukapheresis. The study deeply sequenced blood TCR repertoires of five healthy adults to estimate repertoire size and the extent of clonotype sharing between individuals. To increase sequencing depth and limit assay-specific biases, different laboratories used diverse techniques to prepare libraries and sequence TCR repertoires.

A word on this clone: The antigen it binds to is not known. The input lacks base qualities; no much larger clone sits a single base away.

The donors were healthy, HIV-negative adults who had no recently reported acute infections or vaccinations. All donors were Caucasian adults living in Nashville, Tennessee, USA. CD4+ T cells were enriched through magnetic negative selection, after which naive cells were positively selected on CD45RA and the remaining negative fraction served as the memory subset. Blood was obtained by leukapheresis, after which PBMCs were separated by Ficoll-Histopaque density gradient centrifugation and cryopreserved in liquid nitrogen vapor phase. Analytical flow cytometry was used to check the purity and quantity of each magnetically sorted T cell population. Genomic DNA was isolated from every sorted fraction and measured by UV absorbance on a Nanodrop 2000c. The V end gives up 4 bases and the J end 4 bases, leaving 9 bases in the junction not matched to a gene. The CDR3 runs 16 residues from the cysteine to the phenylalanine. Only CDR3 DNA remains: 48 bases, in frame from the first base. The germline V gene (reference sequence) yields SEHNR for CDR1 and FQNEAQ for CDR2.

Using the deep immunoSEQ assay, TCR CDR3 regions were amplified from genomic DNA by multiplex PCR. Extracted genomic DNA from each cell subset was distributed evenly across all wells of several immunoSEQ 96-well plates, and each plate was treated as a replicate. For sorted subsets, about 200 ng genomic DNA, equal to about 30,000 T cell genomes, was loaded into each replicate PCR. Purified libraries were measured with a Qubit 3.0 fluorometer, size-checked on a Bioanalyzer 2100, and measured again with the KAPA Library Quantification kit. A separate single-read 150-cycle Illumina NextSeq 550 flow cell was used to sequence each immunoSEQ 96-well plate. Regarding the original processing steps: Because the immunoSEQ output held only junctional sequences and lacked quality scores, the filtering could not match the filtering applied to full-length reads. To assign V/J genes and CDR3, sequences were annotated against IMGT germline references using PyIR, a Python wrapper for IgBLAST v1.9. Any read was removed if the V/J assignment was weak (E-value above 1e-6), the CDR3 was missing, or the read contained stop codons, out-of-frame junctions, or ambiguous translated residues. V3J clonotypes were defined as sequences sharing the same inferred V gene, J gene, and CDR3 amino acid sequence. Percentage overlap between repertoires was computed as shared unique clonotypes divided by the size of the smaller repertoire. Three approaches were used to assess repertoire richness: RTK rarefaction, the Chao1 estimator, and Recon v2.1 estimates of unobserved clonotypes. Generation probabilities for all TCRbeta clonotypes obtained by the gDNA method from a few donors were computed using OLGA. In its TCRdb copy, this immuneACCESS table keeps in-frame sequences only and misses some clones. Where compared with another copy, unresolved V genes explain less than half of these, and the others have no known cause. The V and J calls and clone size come from that table; D and trimming were worked out from the DNA. The sample contains around 2,000,000 clones, 95% of them found a single time. The leading ten clones occupy 0.13% of the sample.

General conclusions and limits of the study: Sampling was limited to blood, and TCR repertoires in tissue likely differ from TCR repertoires in blood. Pairwise subsampling led to the expectation that sequencing depth would affect the degree of clonotype sharing among donors. Higher generation probabilities were observed for clonotypes shared by all four sorted-subset donors than for non-shared clonotypes. Rarefaction of sorted-subset datasets indicated incomplete sequencing despite the large sequencing depth. The small number of donors limited the genetic and exposure-history diversity represented. Across a handful of donors, about 5% of naive CD4, approximately 3.5% of naive CD8, roughly 2.2% of memory CD4, and about 0.4% of memory CD8 clonotypes were shared. Larger estimated clonotype richness was generally found for naive subsets than for memory subsets.

The sample was naive CD4+ T cells sorted from blood. The cell subset or site label on this specimen signifies: CD45RA+ positively selected. This clonotype was sampled from a man between 18 and 35 years old in good health. The chain uses TRBV7-9 and TRBJ2-5, and 10 junctional nucleotides match TRBD1. For the CDR3, the sequence is CASSYWTGGRIETQYF. The DNA sequence is as follows: TGTGCCAGCAGCTATTGGACAGGGGGGCGGATAGAGACCCAGTACTTC.